This TCR beta chain emerged from a study of blood T cell repertoires in COVID-19. Study as a whole: The United States, Italy and Spain supplied acute and convalescent COVID-19 samples.

Germline values: CDR1 SGHAT, CDR2 FQNNGV. This CDR3 is built from 15 residues. Trimming at V came to 7 bases and at J to 4 bases, leaving 9 bases not matched to a gene. The assay was immunoSEQ multiplex PCR, and TCRdb's table has in-frame clones only and misses some. The sample lists around 77,000 clones; about nine tenths were seen once. This rearrangement joins TRBV11-2 to TRBJ2-1, with 8 nucleotides matching TRBD1. The receptor's source is a man in his 70s with active or convalescent COVID-19. Sequenced sample: peripheral blood. CDR3 sequence reads: CASNPSRTGYNEQFF. CDR3 coding DNA: TGTGCCAGCAACCCCAGCCGGACAGGGTACAATGAGCAGTTCTTC.